The T cell receptor (beta chain) under discussion was sequenced for a study of beta chain features in type 1 diabetes. Whole-study context: The examined sorted cells totaled fewer than 110,000,000 across samples.

Regarding the study as a whole: At VDJ recombination sites, type 1 diabetes patients had fewer insertions and more deleted nucleotides.

Germline CDR1 reads SGHRS; CDR2 reads YFSETQ. The CDR3 consists of 15 residues. Trimming took 2 bases from V and 6 from J; bases not matched to a gene: 3. Expressed TCRB transcripts were sequenced after all isolated RNA was converted to cDNA. The method was immunoSEQ multiplex PCR; TCRdb's version includes in-frame clones alone and lacks a portion of them. Among hundreds of thousands of clones listed, roughly 12% were seen once. This clone was observed a few times. Its target is not known. The receptor comes from a man aged 18 to 30 in good health. This chain joins TRBV5-1 and TRBJ2-1; 12 nucleotides match TRBD2. The sequencing sample was made of naive CD4+ T cells from blood. The CDR3 sequence: CASSLGLAGTNEQFF. CDR3 coding DNA: TGCGCCAGCAGCTTAGGACTAGCGGGAACCAATGAGCAGTTCTTC.